Listed here are 13 T cell receptor beta chains from one sample, sequenced in a study of spatial heterogeneity in lung cancer. The time point: blood at routine non-recurrence follow-up after resection. MiXCR, run by TCRdb on the 5' RACE reads, gives a single entry per CDR3 protein. The table has some 46,000 distinct CDR3 sequences, about 11% seen once; the top ten hold 32%. The specimen was PBMCs, collected at follow-up. These receptors all stem from a male donor with early-stage non-small cell lung cancer.

This clonotype has ten or more counts. The chain couples TRBV5-4 to TRBJ2-2; D possibly corresponds to TRBD1 (6 bases). CDR1 and CDR2 (germline): SGHNT, YYREEE (reference sequence). The length of the CDR3 is 14 residues. Trimming stripped 4 bases from V and 5 bases from J, with 12 bases between. Here the CDR3 DNA reads TGTGCCAGCAGCCCAGGGGATGAAACCGGGGAGCTGTTTTTT. Translated, it gives CASSPGDETGELFF.

This clonotype was seen many times. The genes are TRBV4-2 and TRBJ1-2; 8 nucleotides agree with TRBD1. Germline loops: CDR1 LGHNA, CDR2 YNFKEQ. This CDR3 is built from 15 residues. V shed 5 bases, J shed 2 bases, and the junction held 7 bases outside the gene matches. The CDR3 loop reads CASSYDRGRNYGYTF. CDR3 sequence (DNA): TGTGCCAGCAGCTACGACAGGGGCAGGAACTATGGCTACACCTTC.

This clonotype was counted ten times or more. The chain joins TRBV12-3 or TRBV12-4 to TRBJ1-2, with TRBD1 identical over 8 bases. Trimming removed 10 bases from V and 2 bases from J; junction bases left unmatched: 12. The CDR3 covers 15 residues. CDR3 sequence: CATRTTGTGNYGYTF. CDR3 sequence (DNA): TGTGCCACCAGAACAACCGGGACAGGCAACTATGGCTACACCTTC.

In its sample, this clonotype was seen many times. The V and J genes are TRBV12-3 or TRBV12-4 and TRBJ1-1, with no clear D. V was shortened by 4 bases and J by 1 base, with 10 bases between the two germline ends. This CDR3 is built from 14 residues. In DNA form, the CDR3 reads TGTGCCAGCAGTTCCCAGGCTCAGAACACTGAAGCTTTCTTT. Its translation is CASSSQAQNTEAFF.

This clonotype was counted a few times. The V and J genes are TRBV5-5 and TRBJ1-1; 11 positions agree with TRBD1. V gave up 5 bases and J gave up 1 base; unmatched junction bases: 10. The germline V gene encodes CDR1 SGHKS and CDR2 YYEKEE (reference sequence). The CDR3 covers 17 residues. The CDR3 loop is CASRRTGGLMSNTEAFF. The CDR3 DNA reads TGTGCCAGCAGACGGACAGGGGGCCTAATGTCGAACACTGAAGCTTTCTTT.

In its sample, this clonotype was seen many times. The gene calls are TRBV20-1 and TRBJ2-1; 13 bases match TRBD2. J lost 5 bases, V lost 6 bases, and 10 bases had no gene match. This CDR3 has 16 residues. Germline V CDR1 and CDR2: DFQATT, SNEGSKA (reference sequence). CDR3 amino acids: CSAQTSGRLRNNEQFF. CDR3 sequence (DNA): TGCAGTGCCCAGACTAGCGGGAGGCTTCGGAACAATGAGCAGTTCTTC.

This clonotype came up many times. This rearrangement joins TRBV7-2 to TRBJ1-4, with TRBD1 identical over 10 bases. This CDR3 spans 14 amino acids. The V and J ends lost 3 bases and 6 bases, in that order; junction bases with no gene match: 1. Germline CDR1 is SGHTA and CDR2 is FQGNSA. DNA of the CDR3: TGTGCCAGCAGCTTCGGGACAGGGGATGAAAAACTGTTTTTT. Protein sequence: CASSFGTGDEKLFF.

The gene calls are TRBV5-1 and TRBJ1-1, with D tentatively TRBD1 (5 bases). Trimming cost V 0 bases and J 3 bases, with 12 bases left between them. There are 15 residues in the CDR3. CDR1 is SGHRS, CDR2 YFSETQ, per germline. The chain's CDR3 is CASSLEPGPDTEAFF. As DNA, the CDR3 is TGCGCCAGCAGCTTGGAGCCGGGGCCAGACACTGAAGCTTTCTTT.

This clonotype was seen more than once but under ten times. This sequence joins TRBV10-1 and TRBJ2-1; D is possibly TRBD2 (6 bases). CDR3 length: 14 residues. Germline V gene lookup returns CDR1 WNHNN and CDR2 SYGVQD (reference sequence). The ends were cut back, 6 bases at V and 5 bases at J, with 14 bases in the middle. CDR3 DNA: TGCGCCAGCAGGAAATGTGGCGGGGACAATGAGCAGTTCTTC. Amino acid sequence: CASRKCGGDNEQFF.

This clonotype was found a few times. The chain has TRBV7-2 and TRBJ2-1; TRBD2 is a possible D gene (5 bases). CDR1 SGHTA and CDR2 FQGNSA come from the germline V gene. CDR3 length: 15 residues. V gave up 5 bases and J gave up 2 bases, with 13 bases separating them. This CDR3 reads CASSASWSPYNEQFF. The CDR3 DNA reads TGTGCCAGCAGCGCTAGCTGGTCACCCTACAATGAGCAGTTCTTC.

This clonotype was picked up many times. The chain combines TRBV28 with TRBJ1-1; D may be TRBD1 (5 bases). Germline V lookup: CDR1 MDHEN, CDR2 SYDVKM. Trimming took 3 bases from V and 7 from J, leaving 15 bases between them. This CDR3 spans 14 amino acids. As DNA, the CDR3 is TGTGCCAGCAGTTTGACCCCTCCCGACAGTGAAGCTTTCTTT. Its protein is CASSLTPPDSEAFF.

V and J are TRBV20-1 and TRBJ2-7, with TRBD2 as a possible D gene (6 bases). The V end lost 6 bases, the J end lost 2 bases, and 14 bases lay between the germline ends. There are 13 residues in the CDR3. CDR1 DFQATT and CDR2 SNEGSKA come from the germline V gene (reference sequence). The CDR3 here is CSAPTTRTYEQYF. As DNA, the CDR3 is TGCAGTGCCCCGACGACTAGAACCTACGAGCAGTACTTC.

This clonotype was counted ten times or more. The rearrangement uses TRBV2 and TRBJ1-2, with D tentatively TRBD1 (6 bases). V shed 6 bases and J shed 4 bases, with 15 bases lying between them. From germline, CDR1 is SNHLY and CDR2 FYNNEI. This CDR3 contains 14 residues. Here the CDR3 reads CASRIRQAVYGYTF. CDR3 nucleotides: TGTGCCAGCAGAATAAGACAGGCCGTCTATGGCTACACCTTC. The variable domain in full, with the rest retrieved from reference TRBV2 and TRBJ1-2, is EPEVTQTPSHQVTQMGQEVILRCVPISNHLYFYWYRQILGQKVEFLVSFYNNEISEKSEIFDDQFSVERPDGSNFTLKIRSTKLEDSAMYFCASRIRQAVYGYTFGSGTRLTVV.